This T cell receptor beta chain was identified in a study of chemoradiotherapy in HPV16-positive cancers. Per the germline V gene, CDR1 is SNHLY and CDR2 is FYNNEI. The ends were cut back, 2 bases at V and 0 bases at J, with 21 bases in the middle. The CDR3 sequence is 19 residues long. This clone was observed once. Profiling relied on immunoSEQ multiplex PCR, and the TCRdb table lists in-frame clones only, not all of them. This table holds about 31,000 clones, more than 75% found once. The chain is built from TRBV2 and TRBJ2-3; D possibly corresponds to TRBD1 (6 bases). This specimen was blood, taken from a patient who underwent chemoradiotherapy. The TCR comes from a human donor with HPV-associated anogenital cancer. Written as DNA, the CDR3 is TGTGCCAGCAGTGAATGGTTTGGGGGCAGGGCAATCAGCACAGATACGCAGTATTTT. This encodes CASSEWFGGRAISTDTQYF. Supplemented by reference TRBV2 and TRBJ2-3, the full variable domain reads EPEVTQTPSHQVTQMGQEVILRCVPISNHLYFYWYRQILGQKVEFLVSFYNNEISEKSEIFDDQFSVERPDGSNFTLKIRSTKLEDSAMYFCASSEWFGGRAISTDTQYFGPGTRLTVL.